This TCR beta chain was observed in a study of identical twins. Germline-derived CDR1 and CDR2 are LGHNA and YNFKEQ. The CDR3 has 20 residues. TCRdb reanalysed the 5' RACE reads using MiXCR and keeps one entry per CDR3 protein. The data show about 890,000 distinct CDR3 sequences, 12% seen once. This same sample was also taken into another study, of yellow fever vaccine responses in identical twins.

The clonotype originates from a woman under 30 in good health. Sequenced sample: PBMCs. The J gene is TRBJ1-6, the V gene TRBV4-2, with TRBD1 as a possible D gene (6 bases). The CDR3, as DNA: TGTGGGGGCCAGCAGATAAGGGGGAGGTGGGCCTCCTCCTATAATTCACCCCTCCACTTT. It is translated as CGGQQIRGRWASSYNSPLHF.